This T cell receptor beta chain was observed in a study of shared clonotypes between healthy human individuals. Germline assignment: CDR1 SGHRS and CDR2 YFSETQ. The CDR3 contains 14 residues. V was shortened by 4 bases and J by 7 bases, with 15 bases between the two germline ends. This table comes from immunoSEQ multiplex PCR, and its TCRdb copy is limited to in-frame clones, with some not included. The sample includes 1,400,000 or so clones, approximately 98.5% of them seen just once. The V gene is TRBV5-1, the J gene TRBJ2-1; D might be TRBD1 (7 bases). The specimen was naive CD4+ T cells sorted from blood. Subset specified: CD45RA+ positively selected. This TCR came from a young man in good health. CDR3 in amino acids: CASSPRGDWNEQFF. CDR3 nucleotide sequence: TGCGCCAGCAGCCCCAGGGGGGACTGGAATGAGCAGTTCTTC.